The 5 T cell receptor beta chains presented below share a single source sample, sequenced in a study of patients and donors after allogeneic stem cell transplantation. TCRdb re-derived calls from the RT-PCR reads in MiXCR, one entry per CDR3 protein. The sample lists roughly 230,000 distinct CDR3 sequences, roughly 13% occurring once. The sample consisted of blood, either unsorted or a sorted T cell fraction (not recorded which). The origin of the receptors is a human donor who was either an allogeneic HSCT recipient or a stem cell or donor lymphocyte infusion donor (not recorded which). It is not recorded whose cells these are; they may come from a transplant donor.

There are many counts of this clonotype. V is TRBV9 and J is TRBJ2-3, with no clear D. Per the germline V gene, CDR1 is SGDLS and CDR2 is YYNGEE. The CDR3 sequence is 12 residues long. The V gene lost 1 base and the J gene lost 4 bases, with 4 bases spanning the gap. The DNA of the CDR3 is TGTGCCAGCAGCGTATCCCCAGATACGCAGTATTTT. Amino acids: CASSVSPDTQYF.

There are a few counts of this clonotype. The rearrangement uses TRBV5-4 and TRBJ2-1; 9 nucleotides line up with TRBD2. Germline CDR1 and CDR2: SGHNT and YYREEE (reference sequence). The CDR3 runs to 16 residues. V shed 5 bases and J 10 bases; nucleotides not matched to a gene: 16. The CDR3 DNA sequence: TGTGCCAGCAGACCGATGACTAGCGGACAACAACCGGAGCAGTTCTTC. This gives the protein CASRPMTSGQQPEQFF.

This clonotype has a handful of counts. The chain combines TRBV20-1 with TRBJ1-2, with D possibly matching TRBD1 (6 bases). The CDR3 sequence is 12 residues long. Germline loops: CDR1 DFQATT, CDR2 SNEGSKA (reference sequence). V was clipped by 5 bases and J by 1 base, with 8 bases between them. The CDR3 sequence: CSAGQLNYGYTF. CDR3 bases: TGCAGTGCTGGACAGCTTAACTATGGCTACACCTTC.

This clonotype has ten or more counts. The chain is built from TRBV5-1 and TRBJ1-1, with TRBD1 matching 8 bases. The CDR3 loop spans 15 amino acids. CDR1 and CDR2 from the germline V gene are SGHRS and YFSETQ. Unmatched junction bases numbered 10, after V lost 4 bases and J lost 5 bases. The CDR3 loop is CASSRTGQGETEAFF. CDR3 sequence (DNA): TGCGCCAGCAGCCGAACTGGACAGGGAGAGACTGAAGCTTTCTTT.

The J gene is TRBJ1-1, the V gene TRBV30; tentative D call: TRBD1 (6 bases). The CDR3 runs to 13 residues. V lost 5 bases and J 1 base, leaving 11 bases between the germline ends. CDR1 and CDR2 from the germline V gene are GTSNPN and SVGIG (reference sequence). The CDR3 here is CAWGHRANTEAFF. CDR3 in DNA: TGTGCCTGGGGCCACAGGGCGAACACTGAAGCTTTCTTT.